This T cell receptor beta chain came from a study of blood T cell repertoires in COVID-19. In the study overall: Acute and convalescent COVID-19 specimens originated in the United States, Italy and Spain. T cells, B-cell-depleted T cells, or PBMCs provided the cDNA or gDNA that served as material.

Germline V lookup: CDR1 MDHEN, CDR2 SYDVKM. The CDR3 sequence is 15 residues long. The ends were cut back, 8 bases at V and 3 bases at J, with 20 bases in the middle. Sequencing was performed with immunoSEQ multiplex PCR; in TCRdb, only in-frame clones are kept and a portion is missing. The repertoire consists of around 250,000 clones, with 70% to 90% occurring once and the leading ten covering roughly a sixth. The cohort comprised adults aged 18 to 89 years residing in around 25 US areas. Donors were grouped by their self-reported clinical history. The sequenced sample was PBMCs or T cells enriched from blood (not recorded which). The rearrangement joins TRBV28 to TRBJ2-7; D might be TRBD1 (6 bases). This TCR was sampled from a man between 18 and 29 years old who had recovered from COVID-19. CDR3 DNA sequence: TGTGCCAGCGAATGGGGGACACAGGGATACTACGAGCAGTACTTC. Protein sequence: CASEWGTQGYYEQYF.